Listed below are T cell receptor beta chains from one sample, sequenced in a study of T cell responses to AZD1222 COVID-19 vaccine. Using immunoSEQ multiplex PCR, the repertoire was profiled, and TCRdb retains in-frame clones only, with some absent. The sample lists around 99,000 clones; approximately 86% were seen once. This sample comprised peripheral blood, obtained on day 0 of AZD1222 vaccination. The receptors were gathered from an adult in good health. Both conserved end residues are part of each CDR3. Each record gives: J gene, D gene, CDR3 length, clone size, V gene, CDR3 protein, CDR3 DNA. A D gene is named only where the DNA matches it firmly. Only some rows state a clone size, as once, few, many or a class for expanded clones.

>TRBJ1-1|.|15|.|TRBV19
CASTREIRKADEAFF
TGTGCCAGTACTAGGGAGATACGAAAAGCGGATGAAGCTTTCTTT
>TRBJ2-7|.|12|.|TRBV6-1
CASSERGGEQYF
TGTGCCAGCAGTGAGAGGGGGGGCGAGCAGTACTTC
>TRBJ1-4|.|18|.|TRBV4-2
CASSQGLVPGTIDEKLFF
TGTGCCAGCAGCCAAGGCCTTGTTCCGGGGACAATAGATGAAAAACTGTTTTTT
>TRBJ1-3|.|15|.|TRBV11-2
CASSLVVASGNTIYF
TGTGCCAGCAGCTTAGTAGTGGCCTCTGGAAACACCATATATTTT
>TRBJ2-7|TRBD1|14|.|TRBV28
CASRPGQGAYEQYF
TGTGCCAGCAGGCCGGGACAGGGGGCCTACGAGCAGTACTTC
>TRBJ1-2|TRBD1|13|once|TRBV7-2
CASSSRDSYGYTF
TGTGCCAGCAGCTCCCGGGACAGCTATGGCTACACCTTC
>TRBJ1-2|.|15|.|TRBV27
CASSLNGQLNYGYTF
TGTGCCAGCAGTTTAAATGGACAGCTTAACTATGGCTACACCTTC
>TRBJ2-3|.|11|.|TRBV28
CASKTSDTQYF
TGTGCCAGCAAGACTTCAGATACGCAGTATTTT
>TRBJ2-2|.|16|.|TRBV10-2
CASSLVRVANTGELFF
TGCGCCAGCAGTTTAGTCAGGGTCGCGAACACCGGGGAGCTGTTTTTT
>TRBJ2-7|TRBD1|16|.|TRBV6-5
CASSYAGQGGSYEQYF
TGTGCCAGCAGTTACGCCGGACAGGGTGGTTCTTACGAGCAGTACTTC
>TRBJ1-4|.|15|.|TRBV7-2
CASSGGTPTMEKLFF
TGTGCCAGCAGCGGAGGGACTCCTACCATGGAAAAACTGTTTTTT
>TRBJ1-1|TRBD1|16|once|TRBV10-3
CAISPGQGELNTEAFF
TGTGCCATCAGCCCCGGACAGGGAGAGTTGAACACTGAAGCTTTCTTT
>TRBJ2-2|.|17|.|TRBV11-2
CASSLGVGQGNTGELFF
TGTGCCAGCAGCTTAGGGGTTGGGCAGGGGAACACCGGGGAGCTGTTTTTT
>TRBJ2-7|.|15|.|TRBV6-4
CASSEGGVLQGKQYF
TGTGCCAGCAGTGAAGGCGGGGTCCTTCAAGGGAAGCAGTACTTC
>TRBJ1-4|.|13|once|TRBV30
CAWTGPEAEKLFF
TGTGCCTGGACAGGGCCGGAGGCTGAAAAACTGTTTTTT
>TRBJ2-1|.|13|.|TRBV4-3
CASSQDVYNEQFF
TGCGCCAGCAGCCAAGATGTATACAATGAGCAGTTCTTC
>TRBJ2-5|.|12|.|TRBV19
CASSIDRETQYF
TGTGCCAGTAGTATAGATCGGGAGACCCAGTACTTC
>TRBJ1-1|.|16|.|TRBV4-3
CASSQEPGTVATEAFF
TGCGCCAGCAGCCAAGAGCCCGGGACGGTCGCCACTGAAGCTTTCTTT
>TRBJ1-1|.|12|.|TRBV28
CASSQSRSEAFF
TGTGCCAGCAGCCAAAGCCGTTCTGAAGCTTTCTTT
>TRBJ1-2|TRBD1|14|once|TRBV2
CASREIIMGQGDTF
TGTGCCAGCAGGGAAATAATAATGGGACAGGGAGACACCTTC
>TRBJ2-3|TRBD1|14|.|TRBV7-2
CASSQTGATDTQYF
TGTGCCAGCAGCCAAACAGGGGCCACAGATACGCAGTATTTT
>TRBJ1-1|.|12|.|TRBV2
CASGQGATEAFF
TGTGCCAGCGGTCAGGGAGCCACTGAAGCTTTCTTT
>TRBJ1-2|.|14|.|TRBV5-4
CASSVVTGITGYTF
TGTGCCAGCAGCGTCGTAACCGGGATTACTGGCTACACCTTC
>TRBJ1-1|TRBD1|15|.|TRBV5-5
CASSLAPGGNTEAFF
TGTGCCAGCAGCTTGGCCCCAGGGGGTAACACTGAAGCTTTCTTT
>TRBJ2-7|TRBD2|16|.|TRBV7-2
CASSYDSGGFSYEQYF
TGTGCCAGCAGCTATGATAGCGGGGGGTTCTCCTACGAGCAGTACTTC
>TRBJ1-2|TRBD1|13|.|TRBV28
CATESTGDSRYTF
TGTGCCACCGAAAGTACAGGGGATAGTCGCTACACCTTC
>TRBJ1-4|.|17|once|TRBV7-9
CASSLSGAARLNEKLFF
TGTGCCAGCAGCTTAAGTGGGGCAGCCAGGCTTAATGAAAAACTGTTTTTT
>TRBJ2-2|.|12|.|TRBV10-1
CASSLDTGELFF
TGCGCCAGCAGTTTAGACACCGGGGAGCTGTTTTTT
>TRBJ2-3|TRBD1|15|.|TRBV6-5
CASSSRTGGIDTQYF
TGTGCCAGCAGTTCCCGGACAGGGGGCATAGATACGCAGTATTTT
>TRBJ1-1|.|11|.|TRBV28
CATDGGTEAFF
TGTGCCACGGATGGGGGGACTGAAGCTTTCTTT
>TRBJ1-1|.|14|.|TRBV28
CASGLDTVNTEAFF
TGTGCCAGCGGCTTAGACACTGTCAACACTGAAGCTTTCTTT
>TRBJ1-2|.|12|.|TRBV29-1
CSVEGLMVPYTF
TGCAGCGTTGAAGGGTTGATGGTCCCCTACACCTTC